The 25 T cell receptor beta chains reported below all come from one sample, sequenced in a study of identifying expanded T cells in peripheral blood. The method was immunoSEQ multiplex PCR; TCRdb's version includes in-frame clones alone and lacks a portion of them. Among about 86,000 clones listed, roughly 85% were seen once. Specimen: blood. The receptors were sampled from a person aged 18 to 70 in good health.

V gene TRBV11-3 combines with J gene TRBJ2-5, with D tentatively TRBD2 (7 bases). The V end lost 5 bases, the J end lost 5 bases, and 27 bases lay between the germline ends. Germline CDR1 is SGHNT and CDR2 is YENEEA. This CDR3 region has 18 residues. The CDR3 region has the DNA TGTGCCAGCAGCCCAAGGCTTAGGGGGGGCCGAACTCCGGAGACCCAGTACTTC. As protein: CASSPRLRGGRTPETQYF.

This sequence joins TRBV6-5 and TRBJ1-4; D unresolved. Germline loops: CDR1 MNHEY, CDR2 SVGAGI. CDR3 size: 15 residues. Trimming took 0 bases from V and 8 from J, leaving 13 bases between them. The CDR3 DNA sequence: TGTGCCAGCAGTTACTCCCCGAACCCACTGGAAAAACTGTTTTTT. Amino acids: CASSYSPNPLEKLFF.

This chain links TRBV7-8 with TRBJ1-2, with 8 bases that match TRBD1. J lost 1 base, V lost 5 bases, and 6 bases had no gene match. The CDR3 runs 15 residues. Germline V CDR1 and CDR2: SGHVS, FQNEAQ. The chain's CDR3 is CASSTHGQGNYGYTF. Here the CDR3 DNA reads TGTGCCAGCAGCACCCACGGACAGGGTAACTATGGCTACACCTTC.

The chain carries TRBV4-2 and TRBJ1-5, with D hard to call. Germline CDR1 LGHNA, CDR2 YNFKEQ. Trimming removed 0 bases from V and 7 bases from J, with 16 bases in between. The CDR3 spans 16 residues. The CDR3 DNA reads as TGTGCCAGCAGCCAAGATCCCTCTGATGGGGAACAGCCCCAGCATTTT. Its translation is CASSQDPSDGEQPQHF.

The V gene is TRBV7-9, the J gene TRBJ2-1; 8 positions agree with TRBD2. This CDR3 has 15 residues. The germline CDR1 and CDR2 sequences are SEHNR and FQNEAQ (reference sequence). J was trimmed by 4 bases and V by 5 bases; bases with no gene match: 7. This CDR3 reads CASSPAGGQYNEQFF. The CDR3 DNA reads TGTGCCAGCAGCCCGGCGGGGGGCCAGTACAATGAGCAGTTCTTC.

J is TRBJ2-3 and V is TRBV4-3; D possibly matches TRBD1 or TRBD2 (5 bases each). CDR1 and CDR2 from the germline V gene are LGHNA and YSLEER. Deletions cut 4 bases from V and 5 bases from J, with 16 bases between. There are 15 residues in the CDR3. CDR3 protein: CASSRQGAAGDTQYF. The CDR3 coding sequence is TGCGCCAGCAGCCGTCAGGGAGCGGCCGGAGATACGCAGTATTTT.

The V gene is TRBV6-5, the J gene TRBJ1-2; D gene uncertain. V gave up 11 bases and J gave up 8 bases, with 21 bases separating them. The CDR3 has 13 amino acids. In germline, CDR1 is MNHEY, CDR2 SVGAGI. The CDR3 loop is CASQALRSSGYTF. The DNA of the CDR3 is TGTGCCTCACAAGCTCTGCGCAGCTCGGGCTACACCTTC.

Comments on this clone: A much bigger clone sits one base away, suggesting this may be a read error. Other DNA sequences from this sample encode an identical CDR3 as well. V is TRBV11-2 and J is TRBJ1-2; TRBD1 agrees at 7 bases. CDR1 and CDR2 (germline): SGHAT, FQNNGV. CDR3 length equals 13 residues. After removal of 5 bases from V and 3 bases from J, the junction contained 3 bases not matched to a gene. This CDR3 reads CASSPGQDYGYTF. The CDR3 bases are TGTGCCAGCAGCCCCGGACAGGACTATGGCTACACCTTC.

The chain combines TRBV15 with TRBJ2-3; 11 positions match TRBD2. Germline trimming cut 2 bases from V and 2 bases from J; bases unmatched to any gene: 12. From germline, CDR1 is LNHNV and CDR2 YYDKDF (reference sequence). This CDR3 is built from 19 residues. CDR3 in amino acids: CATSRSASGGRRVTDTQYF. The CDR3 DNA follows: TGTGCCACCAGCAGATCGGCTAGCGGGGGGCGCCGAGTCACAGATACGCAGTATTTT. Full variable domain (outside the CDR3, taken from reference TRBV15 and TRBJ2-3): DAMVIQNPRYQVTQFGKPVTLSCSQTLNHNVMYWYQQKSSQAPKLLFHYYDKDFNNEADTPDNFQSRRPNTSFCFLDIRSPGLGDTAMYLCATSRSASGGRRVTDTQYFGPGTRLTVL.

V is TRBV11-3 and J is TRBJ2-4, with D hard to call. This CDR3 is 14 amino acids long. Germline values: CDR1 SGHNT, CDR2 YENEEA. With 5 bases removed from V and 0 bases from J, the gap between germline ends came to 8 bases. The CDR3 here is CASSPPGAKNIQYF. In nucleotides, the CDR3 is TGTGCCAGCAGCCCCCCCGGAGCCAAAAACATTCAGTACTTC.

The chain is built from TRBV18 and TRBJ1-1, with no clear D. The germline V gene encodes CDR1 KGHSH and CDR2 LQKENI. The CDR3 is 18 amino acids. The V end lost 0 bases, the J end lost 3 bases, and 20 bases lay between the germline ends. This CDR3 is CASSPPVGFGERDTEAFF. The CDR3 region has the DNA TGTGCCAGCTCACCACCAGTCGGTTTTGGGGAGAGGGACACTGAAGCTTTCTTT.

The V call is TRBV4-3, the J call TRBJ2-5; TRBD1 might be the D (6 bases). The J call may not be correct, given that the DNA end is closer to TRBJ2-7. In germline, CDR1 is LGHNA, CDR2 YSLEER. The CDR3 loop spans 17 amino acids. The CDR3 nucleotides read TGCGCCAGCAGCCAAGGTGTTCGAGGGACACCGTTCTACGAGCAGTACTTC. As protein: CASSQGVRGTPFYEQYF.

V gene TRBV11-2 combines with J gene TRBJ2-3; D remains ambiguous. V lost 4 bases, J lost 2 bases, and 13 bases lay in between. The CDR3 is 15 residues long. The germline gives CDR1 SGHAT, CDR2 FQNNGV. The CDR3 loop is CASSSSYQNTDTQYF. The CDR3 coding sequence is TGTGCCAGCAGCTCCAGCTATCAGAACACAGATACGCAGTATTTT.

The V call is TRBV2, the J call TRBJ1-1, with unresolved D. CDR3 length: 13 residues. V dropped 7 bases and J dropped 2 bases, with 11 bases sitting between them. CDR1 is SNHLY and CDR2 is FYNNEI in the germline V gene. The CDR3 region is CASTSGPNTEAFF. DNA for the CDR3: TGTGCCAGCACTTCGGGCCCAAACACTGAAGCTTTCTTT.

The chain carries TRBV7-9 and TRBJ1-1; 8 bases align to TRBD1. The V gene's germline CDR1 is SEHNR and CDR2 FQNEAQ (reference sequence). J gave up 0 bases and V 6 bases, and 15 bases lay outside the gene matches. The CDR3 is 18 amino acids. DNA of the CDR3: TGTGCCAGCAGGACTTACAGGGGGGATATGGGGTTGAACACTGAAGCTTTCTTT. Encoded protein: CASRTYRGDMGLNTEAFF.

Here the CDR3 reads CASSLGGQGIPSQYF. CDR3 nucleotide sequence: TGTGCCAGCAGCTTAGGGGGACAGGGGATTCCGTCGCAGTATTTT. V is TRBV11-3 and J is TRBJ2-3, with 10 positions matching TRBD1. CDR3 size: 15 residues. Germline V CDR1 and CDR2: SGHNT, YENEEA. V shed 1 base, J shed 10 bases, and the junction held 8 bases outside the gene matches.

V gene TRBV10-1 combines with J gene TRBJ1-4; TRBD1 matches at 10 bases. The ends lost 11 bases at V and 8 bases at J; junction bases unmatched: 8. Germline V gives CDR1 WNHNN, CDR2 SYGVQD (reference sequence). The CDR3 contains 13 residues. The CDR3 DNA reads TGCGCCGGGAGACCGGGACAGGGGGAAAAACTGTTTTTT. Translation gives CAGRPGQGEKLFF.

The sample holds a few counts of this clone. The chain links TRBV6-5 to TRBJ1-1; tentatively, D is TRBD1 (5 bases). The CDR3 is made up of 12 amino acids. Germline V gene sequence: CDR1 MNHEY, CDR2 SVGAGI. Trimming removed 5 bases from V and 1 base from J, with 5 bases in between. CDR3 bases: TGTGCCAGCAGTCAGGGGAACACTGAAGCTTTCTTT. It yields the protein CASSQGNTEAFF.

The count of this clone is one. V and J are TRBV28 and TRBJ2-7; 7 nucleotides match TRBD1. CDR3 size: 14 residues. V dropped 6 bases and J dropped 5; count of bases not matched to a gene: 10. The V gene's germline CDR1 is MDHEN and CDR2 SYDVKM. The CDR3 DNA reads TGTGCCAGCAGGGCAGGGGGTGTATTAAACGAGCAGTACTTC. This encodes CASRAGGVLNEQYF. The full variable domain, completed using reference TRBV28 and TRBJ2-7, is DVKVTQSSRYLVKRTGEKVFLECVQDMDHENMFWYRQDPGLGLRLIYFSYDVKMKEKGDIPEGYSVSREKKERFSLILESASTNQTSMYLCASRAGGVLNEQYFGPGTRLTVT.

The chain combines TRBV11-2 with TRBJ1-3, with D hard to call. CDR1 and CDR2 from the germline V gene are SGHAT and FQNNGV. This CDR3 is 15 amino acids long. The V and J ends lost 5 bases and 2 bases respectively, with 13 bases between them. CDR3 loop: CASSTAGNAGNTIYF. In DNA form, the CDR3 reads TGTGCCAGCAGCACGGCGGGGAATGCTGGAAACACCATATATTTT.

The genes are TRBV5-6 and TRBJ1-2; D unresolved. This CDR3 comprises 15 residues. The germline gives CDR1 SGHDT, CDR2 YYEEEE. V lost 4 bases, J lost 0 bases, and 13 bases lay in between. The CDR3 bases are TGTGCCAGCAGCCCTGGTTGGGATACTAACTATGGCTACACCTTC. Protein: CASSPGWDTNYGYTF.

The gene calls are TRBV6-6 and TRBJ1-2, with a possible D match to TRBD1 (6 bases). Germline CDR1 reads MNHNY; CDR2 reads SVGAGI (reference sequence). CDR3 size: 13 residues. V was shortened by 9 bases and J by 4 bases, with 15 bases between the two germline ends. The CDR3, as DNA: TGTGCCAGTAATACAGGGTGGGTCTATGGCTACACCTTC. As protein: CASNTGWVYGYTF.

The V and J genes are TRBV6-1 and TRBJ1-5, with a weak D call TRBD1 (6 bases). Trimming pared 2 bases from V and 0 bases from J, leaving 8 bases between. Germline V gene lookup returns CDR1 MNHNS and CDR2 SASEGT. The CDR3 is 15 amino acids. CDR3 amino acids: CASSEHRASNQPQHF. For the CDR3, the DNA is TGTGCCAGCAGTGAACACAGGGCTAGCAATCAGCCCCAGCATTTT.

The table lists this clone with a count of one. V and J are TRBV5-1 and TRBJ2-1, with 9 positions matching TRBD1. Germline CDR1 and CDR2: SGHRS and YFSETQ. This CDR3 comprises 15 residues. Trimming removed 4 bases from V and 5 bases from J; junction bases left unmatched: 7. The CDR3: CASSRGQGFNNEQFF. The CDR3, as DNA: TGCGCCAGCAGCAGGGGACAGGGATTTAACAATGAGCAGTTCTTC.

The chain recombines TRBV7-8 with TRBJ1-2; TRBD1 matches 7 bases. Germline trimming cut 5 bases from V and 4 bases from J; bases unmatched to any gene: 10. CDR1 and CDR2 (germline): SGHVS, FQNEAQ. The CDR3 runs 15 residues. CDR3 sequence: CASSTDRAPRYGYTF. The CDR3 bases are TGTGCCAGCAGCACTGACAGGGCCCCCCGCTATGGCTACACCTTC.